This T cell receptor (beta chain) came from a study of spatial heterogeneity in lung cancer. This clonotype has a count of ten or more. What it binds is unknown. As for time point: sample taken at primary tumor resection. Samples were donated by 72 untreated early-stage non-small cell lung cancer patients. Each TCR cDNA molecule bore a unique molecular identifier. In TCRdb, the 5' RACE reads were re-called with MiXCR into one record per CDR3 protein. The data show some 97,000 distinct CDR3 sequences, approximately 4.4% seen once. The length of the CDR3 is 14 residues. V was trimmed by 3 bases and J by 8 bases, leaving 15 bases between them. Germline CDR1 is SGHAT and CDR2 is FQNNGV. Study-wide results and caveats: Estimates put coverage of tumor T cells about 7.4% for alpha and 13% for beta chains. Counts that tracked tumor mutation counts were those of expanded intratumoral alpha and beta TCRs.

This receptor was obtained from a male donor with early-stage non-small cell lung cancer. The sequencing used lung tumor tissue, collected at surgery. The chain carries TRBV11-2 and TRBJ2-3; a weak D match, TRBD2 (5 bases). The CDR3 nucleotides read TGTGCCAGCAGCTTTGACCCCCGCCGGGGTACGCAGTATTTT. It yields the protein CASSFDPRRGTQYF.